Listed below are T cell receptor beta chains from one sample, sequenced in a study of human T cells and chemical hapten exposure. TCRdb redid the calling of the RACE reads with MiXCR, one entry per CDR3 protein. The sample contains roughly 100,000 distinct CDR3 sequences, around 10% of which appear only once. This material consisted of whole blood, taken in connection with sensitization to the hapten diphenylcyclopropenone (DPC). These receptors originate from a woman aged 45-60 years with alopecia areata. Some clones in this sample may be carry-over from other donors' samples. Each CDR3 is given with its conserved first and last residue. The D gene is left open where the match is weak. A clone size is listed for some rows: how often the clone was seen (once, few, many), or a class if it is expanded.

D gene,V gene,clone size,J gene,CDR3 DNA,CDR3 protein
NA,TRBV7-6,NA,TRBJ2-5,TGTGCCAGCAGCTTAGGGACCCAAGAGACCCAGTACTTC,CASSLGTQETQYF
NA,TRBV7-2,many,TRBJ2-3,TGTGCCAGCAGACTACAGGCAGATACGCAGTATTTT,CASRLQADTQYF
NA,TRBV18,few,TRBJ2-7,TGTGCCAGCTCACCACCGGGGGGACGGGGCTCCTACGAGCAGTACTTC,CASSPPGGRGSYEQYF
TRBD2,TRBV5-8,NA,TRBJ2-2,TGTGCCAGCAGCTTTCTGCCAGCGGGAGTCGGCACCGGGGAGCTGTTTTTT,CASSFLPAGVGTGELFF
NA,TRBV3-1,many,TRBJ2-3,TGTGCCAGCAGCCAGAGAGATACGCAGTATTTT,CASSQRDTQYF
TRBD1,TRBV2,NA,TRBJ1-1,TGTGCCAGCAGTCGACAGGGGGTTGCTGAAGCTTTCTTT,CASSRQGVAEAFF
TRBD2,TRBV6-4,NA,TRBJ2-5,TGTGCCAGCAGTGCCGGACTAGCGCAAGAGACCCAGTACTTC,CASSAGLAQETQYF
NA,TRBV6-2/TRBV6-3,many,TRBJ1-2,TGTGCCAGCAGCCCTACGGGACGGGACCTGCTGGATGGCTACACCTTC,CASSPTGRDLLDGYTF
TRBD1,TRBV2,NA,TRBJ1-1,TGTGCCAGCAGTTCCACAGGGGAACGGGAAGCTTTCTTT,CASSSTGEREAFF
TRBD1,TRBV29-1,NA,TRBJ1-1,TGCAGCGTTGGCGTGGACAGGAGGAACACTGAAGCTTTCTTT,CSVGVDRRNTEAFF
NA,TRBV2,many,TRBJ2-2,TGTGCCAGCCTCAGACACGGGAACACCGGGGAGCTGTTTTTT,CASLRHGNTGELFF
TRBD1,TRBV29-1,few,TRBJ1-2,TGCAGCGTCACCACCGCCGACAGGGGGGAAGGCTACACCTTC,CSVTTADRGEGYTF
TRBD1,TRBV27,NA,TRBJ2-1,TGTGCCAGCAGTTCATGGGACAGGAGGGAGAATGAGCAGTTCTTC,CASSSWDRRENEQFF
NA,TRBV6-2/TRBV6-3,many,TRBJ1-2,TGTGCCAGCAGTACGGGGGCCTATGGCTACACCTTC,CASSTGAYGYTF
TRBD1,TRBV12-3/TRBV12-4,NA,TRBJ1-1,TGTGCCAGCAGTTTAGAGACAGGGACTGAAGCTTTCTTT,CASSLETGTEAFF
NA,TRBV7-2,NA,TRBJ1-1,TGTGCCAGCACCCCAATGGCCCTTCACATGAACACTGAAGCTTTCTTT,CASTPMALHMNTEAFF
NA,TRBV12-3/TRBV12-4,NA,TRBJ2-5,TGTGCCAGCGTCGGGGGGACAAGGAAAGAGACCCAGTACTTC,CASVGGTRKETQYF
NA,TRBV11-2,NA,TRBJ2-1,TGTGCCAGCAGCTTAGGGACAGTGGCGTACAATGAGCAGTTCTTC,CASSLGTVAYNEQFF
TRBD2,TRBV7-9,few,TRBJ2-1,TGTGCCAGCAGCCCGGGACTAGCGGGATACCGAAGCTCCTACAATGAGCAGTTCTTC,CASSPGLAGYRSSYNEQFF
NA,TRBV2,many,TRBJ1-4,TGTGCCAGCAGTGCCAGGGGAAAACTGTTTTTT,CASSARGKLFF
NA,TRBV19,NA,TRBJ2-2,TGTGCCAGTAGGTCCCAGTCTGACACCGGGGAGCTGTTTTTT,CASRSQSDTGELFF
TRBD1,TRBV29-1,NA,TRBJ2-7,TGCAGCGTGCAGGGGGCGTACGAGCAGTACTTC,CSVQGAYEQYF
TRBD2,TRBV5-1,NA,TRBJ2-4,TGCGCCAGCAGCTTGGCAAGGGGAGGGGCCAAAAACATTCAGTACTTC,CASSLARGGAKNIQYF
NA,TRBV10-1,NA,TRBJ1-5,TGCGCCAGCAGTGCAGGCCTGGAAGGCAATCAGCCCCAGCATTTT,CASSAGLEGNQPQHF
NA,TRBV25-1,NA,TRBJ2-3,TGTGCCAGCAGTGAGAGGGTGAGCGGGTGGGTAGATACGCAGTATTTT,CASSERVSGWVDTQYF
TRBD1,TRBV28,many,TRBJ1-1,TGTGCCAGCAGCCCAGGACAGGGTTCGACTGAAGCTTTCTTT,CASSPGQGSTEAFF
NA,TRBV12-3/TRBV12-4,few,TRBJ2-1,TGTGCCAGCAGCCGGGCCTTTAATGAGCAGTTCTTC,CASSRAFNEQFF
NA,TRBV10-1,few,TRBJ2-7,TGCGCCAGCAGTGAGTTCCCCGGCTACGAGCAGTACTTC,CASSEFPGYEQYF
NA,TRBV6-2/TRBV6-3,many,TRBJ1-1,TGTGCCAGCAGCCCTACACCCGGTGAAGCTTTCTTT,CASSPTPGEAFF